One T cell receptor beta chain is described in this entry. The sample belongs to a study of cytomegalovirus exposure and HLA in healthy donors. Germline CDR1 SGHTA, CDR2 FQGTGA. This CDR3 is 16 amino acids long. Germline trimming cut 3 bases from V and 1 base from J; bases unmatched to any gene: 4. The PCR employed 60 Vbeta primers together with 13 Jbeta primers. Data came from immunoSEQ multiplex PCR; TCRdb stores just in-frame clones and leaves some out. The table has over 150,000 clones, 80% seen once. The sequenced material came from PBMCs. This TCR was recovered from a man aged 25 to 40 in good health and CMV-seronegative. This sequence joins TRBV7-3 and TRBJ2-3; 10 nucleotides match TRBD2. This CDR3 is CASSFGGTSGTDTQYF. In nucleotides, the CDR3 is TGTGCCAGCAGCTTCGGCGGGACTAGCGGCACAGATACGCAGTATTTT.